Below, one T cell receptor (beta chain) is given with its context. Profiled with immunoSEQ multiplex PCR; TCRdb holds only in-frame clones, not every one. The sample shows about 220,000 clones, 80% to 85% of them seen only once. In terms of age and location, participants ranged from roughly 18 to 90 years and lived in under 30 US areas. This entry belongs to a study of blood T cell repertoires in COVID-19. There are 19 residues in the CDR3. CDR1 and CDR2 from the germline V gene are MNHEY and SMNVEV (reference sequence). V lost 1 base and J lost 1, with 21 bases in between. This receptor was taken from a woman between 35 and 50 years old who had recovered from COVID-19. The chain couples TRBV27 to TRBJ2-3; TRBD2 might be the D (6 bases). Sequencing input: PBMCs or T cells enriched from blood (not recorded which). CDR3 DNA sequence: TGTGCCAGCAGTTTATTGGCACCGGGAGCTAGGGTGGGCACAGATACGCAGTATTTT. Residues: CASSLLAPGARVGTDTQYF.